Shown below are 6 T cell receptor beta chains from a single sample sequenced in a study of CD8+CD57+ T cells in acquired aplastic anemia. Genomic DNA, the template, was used for profiling of the TCR beta VDJ and CDR3. TCRdb analysed the reads with MiXCR anew, one entry per CDR3 protein. The profile covers 250,000 to 350,000 distinct CDR3 sequences, with around three fifths appearing a single time and under 1.5% taken by the ten largest. Individuals selected for sequencing had exhibited CD8+CD57+ cell expansion on flow cytometry. Sequenced material: sorted CD4+, CD8+, or CD8+CD57+ T cells (not recorded which) from PBMCs. The origin of the receptors is a human donor with aplastic anemia.

This clonotype was recorded at least ten times. The gene calls are TRBV7-9 and TRBJ2-3; tentative D call: TRBD2 (7 bases). V lost 7 bases, J lost 1 base, and 12 bases lay in between. Germline values: CDR1 SEHNR, CDR2 FQNEAQ (reference sequence). The CDR3 totals 14 residues. The CDR3 DNA follows: TGTGCCAGCACTCAAGGGGGGGGCACAGATACGCAGTATTTT. It is translated as CASTQGGGTDTQYF. Variable domain in full (rest from reference TRBV7-9 and TRBJ2-3): DTGVSQNPRHKITKRGQNVTFRCDPISEHNRLYWYRQTLGQGPEFLTYFQNEAQLEKSRLLSDRFSAERPKGSFSTLEIQRTEQGDSAMYLCASTQGGGTDTQYFGPGTRLTVL.

The V call is TRBV6-1, the J call TRBJ2-1; no reliable D call. V was pared by 4 bases and J by 3 bases, with 4 bases between. Per germline, CDR1 MNHNS and CDR2 SASEGT. This CDR3 region has 12 residues. The DNA of the CDR3 is TGTGCCAGCAGTGGAATCTACAATGAGCAGTTCTTC. As protein: CASSGIYNEQFF.

This clonotype was counted only a few times. A single base separates this from a much larger clone, so it may be a read error. The chain combines TRBV5-1 with TRBJ2-5; tentatively, D is TRBD2 (8 bases). The germline gives CDR1 SGHRS, CDR2 YFSETQ. This CDR3 comprises 18 residues. The CDR3 loop reads CASSFTTPSTGREETQHF. In DNA form, the CDR3 reads TGCGCCAGCAGCTTCACCACACCTTCGACAGGGCGGGAGGAGACCCAGCACTTC.

This clonotype showed up just a few times. This chain uses TRBV15 with TRBJ2-5; D remains unclear. The CDR3 is made up of 12 amino acids. Trimming pared 0 bases from V and 11 bases from J, leaving 10 bases between. Germline V gene lookup returns CDR1 LNHNV and CDR2 YYDKDF (reference sequence). DNA for the CDR3: TGTGCCACCAGCAGAGATCAAGCAGCTCAGTACTTC. The encoded protein is CATSRDQAAQYF.

Turning to this clonotype: The junction shows a germline mismatch at one end, possibly a read error. V usage is TRBV19 and J usage is TRBJ1-6; possible D gene TRBD1, 5 bases. Germline values: CDR1 LNHDA, CDR2 SQIVND (reference sequence). This CDR3 is 12 amino acids long. CDR3 sequence (DNA): TGTGCCAGTAGAGGGACTTATTCCCCCCTCCACTTT. Amino acids: CASRGTYSPLHF.

The count of this clonotype is one. This chain joins TRBV24-1 and TRBJ2-1; a weak D match, TRBD1 (6 bases). V was trimmed by 3 bases and J by 5 bases, leaving 10 bases between them. This CDR3 comprises 14 residues. Germline V lookup: CDR1 KGHDR, CDR2 SFDVKD. This CDR3 is CATSDPGQHNEQFF. The CDR3, as DNA: TGTGCCACCAGTGATCCCGGACAGCACAATGAGCAGTTCTTC.